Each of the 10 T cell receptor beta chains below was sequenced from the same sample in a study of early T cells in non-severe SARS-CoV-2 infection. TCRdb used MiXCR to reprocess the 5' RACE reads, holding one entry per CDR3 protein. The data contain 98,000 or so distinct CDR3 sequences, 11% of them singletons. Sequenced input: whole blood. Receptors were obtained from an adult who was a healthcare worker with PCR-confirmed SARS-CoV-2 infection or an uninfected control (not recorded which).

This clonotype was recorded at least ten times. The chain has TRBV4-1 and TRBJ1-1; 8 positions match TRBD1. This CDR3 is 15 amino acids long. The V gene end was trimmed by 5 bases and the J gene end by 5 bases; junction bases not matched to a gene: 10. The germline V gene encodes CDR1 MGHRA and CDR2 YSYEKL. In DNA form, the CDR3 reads TGCGCCAGCAGCGCCCACCAACAGGGGGGAACTGAAGCTTTCTTT. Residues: CASSAHQQGGTEAFF.

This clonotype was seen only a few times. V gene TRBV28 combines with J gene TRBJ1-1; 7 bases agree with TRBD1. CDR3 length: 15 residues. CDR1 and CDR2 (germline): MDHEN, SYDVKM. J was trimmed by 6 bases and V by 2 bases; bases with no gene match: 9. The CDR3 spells CASSLDRVRTAEAFF. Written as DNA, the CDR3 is TGTGCCAGCAGTTTAGACAGGGTGAGAACCGCTGAAGCTTTCTTT.

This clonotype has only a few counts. In nucleotides, the CDR3 is TGTGCCAGCTCATTCCTGAGCAGAGGGGACACTGAAGCTTTCTTT. This encodes CASSFLSRGDTEAFF. The rearrangement links TRBV18 to TRBJ1-1; the D gene is possibly TRBD1 (5 bases). The CDR3 is 15 amino acids. Germline-derived CDR1 and CDR2 are KGHSH and LQKENI. V lost 5 bases to trimming and J lost 3 bases, with 16 bases between them.

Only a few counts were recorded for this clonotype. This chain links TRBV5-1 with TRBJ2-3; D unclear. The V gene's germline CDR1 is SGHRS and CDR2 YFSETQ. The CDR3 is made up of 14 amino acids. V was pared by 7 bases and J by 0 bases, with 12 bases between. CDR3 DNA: TGCGCCAGCCGACGCCAGGAAAGCACAGATACGCAGTATTTT. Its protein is CASRRQESTDTQYF.

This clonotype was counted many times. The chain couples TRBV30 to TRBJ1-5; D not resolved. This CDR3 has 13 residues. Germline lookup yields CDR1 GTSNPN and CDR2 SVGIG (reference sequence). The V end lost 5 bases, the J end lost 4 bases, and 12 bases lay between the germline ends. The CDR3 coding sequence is TGTGCCTGGGGGGTATTCGATAATCAGCCCCAGCATTTT. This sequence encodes CAWGVFDNQPQHF.

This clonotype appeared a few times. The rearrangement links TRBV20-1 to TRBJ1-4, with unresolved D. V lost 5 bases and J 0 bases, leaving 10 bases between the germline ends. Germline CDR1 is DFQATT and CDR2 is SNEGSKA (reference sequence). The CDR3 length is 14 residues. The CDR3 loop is CSAGGPSTNEKLFF. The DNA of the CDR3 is TGCAGTGCTGGAGGGCCGTCAACTAATGAAAAACTGTTTTTT.

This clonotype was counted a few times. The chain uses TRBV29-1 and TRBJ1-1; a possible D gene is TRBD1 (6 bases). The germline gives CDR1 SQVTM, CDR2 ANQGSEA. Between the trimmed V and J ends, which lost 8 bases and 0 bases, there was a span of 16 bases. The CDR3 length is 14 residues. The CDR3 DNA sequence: TGCAGCATGTTTGGGGGGCCATTGAACACTGAAGCTTTCTTT. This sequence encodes CSMFGGPLNTEAFF.

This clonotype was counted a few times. The CDR3 is CSARPPRSTWGNYGYTF. As DNA, the CDR3 is TGCAGTGCTAGACCCCCGCGATCGACATGGGGGAACTATGGCTACACCTTC. The chain links TRBV20-1 to TRBJ1-2, with D perhaps TRBD1 (5 bases). This CDR3 contains 17 residues. Trimming stripped 2 bases from V and 2 bases from J, with 21 bases between. Germline V gene lookup returns CDR1 DFQATT and CDR2 SNEGSKA (reference sequence).

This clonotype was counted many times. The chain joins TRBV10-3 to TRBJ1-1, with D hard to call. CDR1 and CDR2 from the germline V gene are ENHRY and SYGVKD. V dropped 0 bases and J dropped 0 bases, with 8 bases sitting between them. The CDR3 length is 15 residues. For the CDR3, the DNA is TGTGCCATCAGTGAGTCTAAGCCCCTGAACACTGAAGCTTTCTTT. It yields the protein CAISESKPLNTEAFF.

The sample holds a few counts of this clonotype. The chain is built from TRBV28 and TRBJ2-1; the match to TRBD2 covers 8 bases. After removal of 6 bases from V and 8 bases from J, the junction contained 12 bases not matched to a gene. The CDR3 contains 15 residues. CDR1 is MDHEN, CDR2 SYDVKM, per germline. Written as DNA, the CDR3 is TGTGCCAGCAGCCCCGCGAGCGGGAGTCTCCATGAGCAGTTCTTC. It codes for CASSPASGSLHEQFF.